The 18 T cell receptor beta chains listed next were all sequenced from one sample in a study of shared clonotypes between healthy human individuals. TCRdb keeps only in-frame clones here, not all; method: immunoSEQ multiplex PCR. The sample gives millions of clones, roughly 95% of which show up once; 0.9% to 1.4% is in the top ten. It was CD45RO-negative cells, positively selected for CCR7, that made up naive CD8 cells, with terminally differentiated effector memory CD45RA+ cells excluded. Sequencing was carried out using naive CD8+ T cells sorted from blood. The receptors originated from a man younger than 30 in good health.

This clone was picked up one time. The V call is TRBV28, the J call TRBJ1-4, with 8 nucleotides matching TRBD1. This CDR3 comprises 14 residues. The germline V gene encodes CDR1 MDHEN and CDR2 SYDVKM. Trimming cost V 4 bases and J 8 bases; bases outside gene matches: 6. CDR3 nucleotide sequence: TGTGCCAGCAGTTCTCCCACAGGGGGAGAAAAACTGTTTTTT. Translation: CASSSPTGGEKLFF.

This chain links TRBV5-6 with TRBJ1-1, with TRBD1 matching over 8 bases. V lost 0 bases, J lost 7 bases, and 5 bases stayed unmatched. Germline CDR1 is SGHDT and CDR2 is YYEEEE. The CDR3 is 14 amino acids. The CDR3 nucleotides are TGTGCCAGCAGCTTGGGTGGGACAGGCCTTGAAGCTTTCTTT. Residues: CASSLGGTGLEAFF.

J is TRBJ2-1 and V is TRBV5-1; 9 positions agree with TRBD1. This CDR3 is built from 16 residues. Germline-derived CDR1 and CDR2 are SGHRS and YFSETQ. V lost 4 bases and J lost 7; bases outside the gene matches: 12. The DNA of the CDR3 is TGCGCCAGCAGCCCGAGAGGACAGGGGTTTGGGAATGAGCAGTTCTTC. This gives the protein CASSPRGQGFGNEQFF.

Details on this clone: The same CDR3 arises from other DNA sequences in this sample as well. This sequence joins TRBV5-4 and TRBJ1-1, with D unresolved. Germline CDR1 is SGHNT and CDR2 is YYREEE (reference sequence). V was shortened by 3 bases and J by 4 bases, with 7 bases between the two germline ends. The CDR3 has 12 residues. This CDR3 reads CASSSFGTEAFF. The CDR3 coding sequence is TGTGCCAGCAGCTCTTTTGGCACTGAAGCTTTCTTT.

The CDR3 sequence: CARSLAPGVRPQLLGYTF. The CDR3 coding sequence is TGTGCCAGAAGCTTGGCCCCAGGGGTTAGGCCTCAGCTACTTGGCTACACCTTC. This chain uses TRBV5-3 with TRBJ1-2, with D perhaps matching TRBD1 (6 bases). TRBV5-3 is reported as an ORF; its role is uncertain. The CDR3 has 18 amino acids. Trimming shortened V by 0 bases and J by 7 bases, and 25 bases separated the two germline ends.

The chain recombines TRBV27 with TRBJ2-5; 12 nucleotides agree with TRBD2. V was pared by 5 bases and J by 5 bases, with 6 bases of the junction left unmatched. CDR1 is MNHEY, CDR2 SMNVEV, per germline (reference sequence). The CDR3 extends over 15 amino acids. Written as DNA, the CDR3 is TGTGCCAGCAGTCCCTGGACTAGCGGGGTGGAGACCCAGTACTTC. The encoded protein is CASSPWTSGVETQYF.

This clone was detected ten times or more. The chain joins TRBV5-4 to TRBJ1-6, with D possibly TRBD1 on 5 matching bases. Looked up from germline, CDR1 is SGHNT and CDR2 is YYREEE (reference sequence). Trimming shortened V by 6 bases and J by 0 bases, and 13 bases separated the two germline ends. CDR3 length: 16 amino acids. The CDR3 bases are TGTGCCAGCACCCGCGGAGGGGTCTCCTATAATTCACCCCTCCACTTT. Translation gives CASTRGGVSYNSPLHF.

V usage is TRBV29-1 and J usage is TRBJ2-1, with 7 positions matching TRBD2. J lost 4 bases, V lost 7 bases, and 19 bases had no gene match. Germline values: CDR1 SQVTM, CDR2 ANQGSEA. The CDR3 extends over 17 amino acids. Written as DNA, the CDR3 is TGCAGCGCTCTGGGGGGGAGCTTGCATGGGAGATACAATGAGCAGTTCTTC. Its translation: CSALGGSLHGRYNEQFF.

The chain is built from TRBV13 and TRBJ2-3; 7 bases align to TRBD2. The CDR3 sequence is 17 residues long. CDR1 and CDR2 from the germline V gene are PRHDT and FYEKMQ (reference sequence). Trimming removed 4 bases from V and 2 bases from J; junction bases left unmatched: 12. CDR3 protein: CASSYQVSGFITDTQYF. As DNA, the CDR3 is TGTGCCAGCAGCTACCAGGTTAGCGGGTTCATCACAGATACGCAGTATTTT.

V and J are TRBV6-5 and TRBJ2-7, with TRBD1 matching 8 bases. Losses at the gene ends were 6 bases for V and 5 bases for J; bases not matched to a gene: 3. The germline CDR1 and CDR2 sequences are MNHEY and SVGAGI. The length of the CDR3 is 12 residues. The CDR3 sequence is CASSQGADEQYF. Here the CDR3 DNA reads TGTGCCAGCAGCCAGGGGGCGGACGAGCAGTACTTC.

The sample holds one count of this clone. The gene calls are TRBV11-3 and TRBJ2-1; 7 positions agree with TRBD2. Looked up from germline, CDR1 is SGHNT and CDR2 is YENEEA. This CDR3 region has 13 residues. V trimming: 6 bases; J trimming: 9 bases; junction bases outside the gene matches: 8. The CDR3 nucleotides read TGTGCCAGCAGTTCCGGGACTACCGCTGAGCAGTTCTTC. Translating it yields CASSSGTTAEQFF.

The chain employs TRBV15 and TRBJ2-3; TRBD2 is a possible D gene (5 bases). This CDR3 comprises 14 residues. Trimming pared 3 bases from V and 6 bases from J, leaving 13 bases between. CDR1 and CDR2 from the germline V gene are LNHNV and YYDKDF (reference sequence). The CDR3 DNA reads TGTGCCACCAGCAGGAGAGGGCCTTCTGATACGCAGTATTTT. As protein: CATSRRGPSDTQYF.

The sample holds one count of this clone. The chain joins TRBV15 to TRBJ2-1, with TRBD2 as a possible D gene (6 bases). The ends were cut back, 1 base at V and 8 bases at J, with 21 bases in the middle. CDR3 length: 17 residues. Germline lookup yields CDR1 LNHNV and CDR2 YYDKDF (reference sequence). The chain's CDR3 is CATSRGLLGGPGDEQFF. CDR3 nucleotide sequence: TGTGCCACCAGCAGAGGCCTCCTGGGGGGACCTGGCGATGAGCAGTTCTTC.

The chain is built from TRBV29-1 and TRBJ2-3, with a tentative D call TRBD2 (5 bases). CDR1 is SQVTM, CDR2 ANQGSEA, per germline. Trimming removed 0 bases at V and 2 bases at J, with 9 bases between. The CDR3 covers 14 residues. CDR3 sequence reads: CSVEDLADTDTQYF. CDR3 bases: TGCAGCGTTGAAGATCTAGCAGACACAGATACGCAGTATTTT.

Remarks on this clone: The sample has other DNA sequences that encode this CDR3 too. The V and J genes are TRBV5-1 and TRBJ2-7; D might be TRBD1 or TRBD2, each matching 5 bases. CDR1 is SGHRS and CDR2 is YFSETQ in the germline V gene. This CDR3 region has 13 residues. The V and J ends lost 3 bases and 3 bases respectively, with 10 bases between them. The CDR3 is CASSSGDGYEQYF. The CDR3 DNA sequence: TGCGCCAGCAGCTCCGGGGACGGCTACGAGCAGTACTTC.

The genes are TRBV2 and TRBJ2-2; maybe TRBD1 (7 bases). Between the trimmed V and J ends, which lost 6 bases and 4 bases, there was a span of 21 bases. The CDR3 has 17 amino acids. Looked up from germline, CDR1 is SNHLY and CDR2 is FYNNEI. The CDR3 is CASSRDRVLGSTGELFF. The CDR3 nucleotides are TGTGCCAGCAGCCGCGACAGGGTCCTCGGGAGCACCGGGGAGCTGTTTTTT.

This chain connects TRBV27 to TRBJ2-7; no definite D call. V was clipped by 1 base and J by 3 bases, with 7 bases between them. From germline, CDR1 is MNHEY and CDR2 SMNVEV (reference sequence). This CDR3 spans 13 amino acids. The CDR3 spells CASSLWSGYEQYF. The CDR3 nucleotides are TGTGCCAGCAGTTTATGGTCGGGCTACGAGCAGTACTTC.

The gene calls are TRBV9 and TRBJ2-1; 7 bases map to TRBD2. CDR1 is SGDLS, CDR2 YYNGEE, per germline. J lost 10 bases, V lost 3 bases, and 4 bases had no gene match. The CDR3 totals 12 residues. CDR3 sequence: CASSAGGTEQFF. The DNA for the CDR3 is TGTGCCAGCAGCGCGGGGGGAACAGAGCAGTTCTTC. Filled out from reference TRBV9 and TRBJ2-1, the complete variable domain reads DSGVTQTPKHLITATGQRVTLRCSPRSGDLSVYWYQQSLDQGLQFLIQYYNGEERAKGNILERFSAQQFPDLHSELNLSSLELGDSALYFCASSAGGTEQFFGPGTRLTVL.